Shown below are 20 T cell receptor beta chains from a single sample sequenced in a study of T cell clonality in common variable immunodeficiency. Method: immunoSEQ multiplex PCR; TCRdb's copy keeps in-frame clones and lacks some. The sample shows about 52,000 clones, no singletons; the ten largest hold around 5.4%. Specimen: peripheral blood mononuclear cells. Source of these receptors: a person between 18 and 75 years old in good health.

This clone appeared many times. The read ends 3 residues early relative to the CDR3; the germline J gene fills the gap. This sequence joins TRBV6-2 or TRBV6-3 and TRBJ2-7, with D tentatively TRBD2 (7 bases). This CDR3 is built from 14 residues. Trimming left V 8 bases short and J 0 bases short, with 14 bases between. The V gene's germline CDR1 is MNHEY and CDR2 SVGEGT. The CDR3 region is CASHWGGSSYEQYF. CDR3 DNA, as far as it was read: TGTGCCAGCCATTGGGGGGGCAGCTCCTACGAG.

This clone was seen ten or more times. The read is 3 residues too short to cover the CDR3 end, so that end is filled in from the germline J gene. The chain is built from TRBV5-1 and TRBJ2-7; 7 bases are shared with TRBD1. This CDR3 comprises 15 residues. J lost 1 base, V lost 4 bases, and 8 bases had no gene match. Germline assignment: CDR1 SGHRS and CDR2 YFSETQ. Incomplete CDR3 DNA: TGCGCCAGCAGCCCGGGACAGTCGGGGTCCTACGAG. It specifies CASSPGQSGSYE. The full CDR3 protein is CASSPGQSGSYEQYF. Filled out from reference TRBV5-1 and TRBJ2-7, the complete variable domain reads KAGVTQTPRYLIKTRGQQVTLSCSPISGHRSVSWYQQTPGQGLQFLFEYFSETQRNKGNFPGRFSGRQFSNSRSEMNVSTLELGDSALYLCASSPGQSGSYEQYFGPGTRLTVT.

This clone was observed many times. The CDR3 end falls 3 residues outside the read, so it is completed with the germline J gene. Other DNA sequences in this specimen translate into the identical CDR3. This chain connects TRBV5-1 to TRBJ2-1; 10 bases are a match to TRBD2. Germline V lookup: CDR1 SGHRS, CDR2 YFSETQ. The CDR3 has 15 amino acids. V shed 5 bases, J shed 4 bases, and the junction held 6 bases outside the gene matches. Partial CDR3 DNA: TGCGCCAGCAGACCGACTAGCGGGCGGTACAATGAG. Its translation: CASRPTSGRYNE. In full, the CDR3 reads CASRPTSGRYNEQFF.

In this sample, this clone turned up many times. The CDR3 goes on 3 residues after the read ends, and that part is filled in from the germline J gene. J is TRBJ2-2 and V is TRBV19, with TRBD2 matching 7 bases. Germline CDR1 LNHDA, CDR2 SQIVND (reference sequence). The CDR3 extends over 14 amino acids. Unmatched junction bases numbered 1, after V lost 4 bases and J lost 2 bases. The covered CDR3 bases are TGTGCCAGTAGTACTAGCGGAAACACCGGGGAG. Its translation: CASSTSGNTGE. The complete CDR3 sequence is CASSTSGNTGELFF.

This clone was seen repeatedly, ten times or more. The read stops 3 residues short of the end of the CDR3; the missing end is completed from the germline J gene. V gene TRBV6-2 or TRBV6-3 combines with J gene TRBJ2-1; TRBD1 matches 10 bases. Per the germline V gene, CDR1 is MNHEY and CDR2 is SVGEGT. J was trimmed by 8 bases and V by 6 bases; bases with no gene match: 10. This CDR3 is 15 amino acids long. CDR3 DNA (partial): TGTGCCAGCAGCTCCGGGGACAGGGGAATGGATGAG. As protein: CASSSGDRGMDE. The full CDR3 protein is CASSSGDRGMDEQFF.

In this sample, this clone turned up many times. The chain's CDR3 is CASSSPRDSSQETQYF. The sequenced part of the CDR3 DNA is TGTGCCAGCAGCTCCCCTCGGGACAGCTCTCAAGAGACC. V usage is TRBV7-8 and J usage is TRBJ2-5, with 7 bases identical to TRBD1. Read coverage stops 3 residues before the CDR3 terminus; the germline J gene supplies the remainder. V gave up 4 bases and J gave up 2 bases; unmatched junction bases: 10. Per the germline V gene, CDR1 is SGHVS and CDR2 is FQNEAQ. The CDR3 consists of 16 residues.

This clone was counted at least ten times. Sequencing ends 3 residues short of the CDR3 end; the germline J gene provides the rest. The chain is built from TRBV9 and TRBJ2-6; D uncertain. The ends were cut back, 4 bases at V and 2 bases at J, with 7 bases in the middle. There are 14 residues in the CDR3. Germline CDR1 reads SGDLS; CDR2 reads YYNGEE. This CDR3 is CASSPGTGANVLTF. The CDR3 bases that were read are TGTGCCAGCAGCCCAGGTACTGGGGCCAACGTC.

Many counts were recorded for this clone. The read is 3 residues too short to cover the CDR3 end, so that end is filled in from the germline J gene. The chain has TRBV11-3 and TRBJ2-2, with 10 bases aligning to TRBD1. Germline CDR1 SGHNT, CDR2 YENEEA. With 5 bases clipped from V and 6 bases from J, the junction kept 6 bases outside the gene matches. CDR3 length equals 15 residues. The DNA read from the CDR3 is TGTGCCAGCAGCCCGACAGGGGGCAGGGCCGGGGAG. Its translation: CASSPTGGRAGE. The whole CDR3 sequence is CASSPTGGRAGELFF.

This clone was picked up many times. The read comes to an end 3 residues before the CDR3 does, leaving the germline J gene to fill in the end. The gene calls are TRBV19 and TRBJ2-1; 9 nucleotides align to TRBD2. Germline V gives CDR1 LNHDA, CDR2 SQIVND (reference sequence). Losses at the gene ends were 4 bases for V and 7 bases for J; bases not matched to a gene: 8. The CDR3 is 15 residues long. The CDR3 is CASSTGTSLTNEQFF. Incomplete CDR3 DNA: TGTGCCAGTAGTACCGGGACTAGCCTGACAAATGAG.

This clone was recorded many times. The germline gene is not matched at one end of the junction; a read error may be the cause. The CDR3 goes on 3 residues after the read ends, and that part is filled in from the germline J gene. This chain connects TRBV4-2 to TRBJ1-2, with D possibly matching TRBD1 (5 bases). The CDR3 runs to 16 residues. Germline CDR1 is LGHNA and CDR2 is YNFKEQ. CDR3: CASSQGPSGGNYGYTF. CDR3 DNA, as far as it was read: TGCGCCAGCAGCCAAGGACCGAGCGGGGGTAACTATGGC.

This clone was detected many times. The read comes to an end 3 residues before the CDR3 does, leaving the germline J gene to fill in the end. The chain is built from TRBV7-8 and TRBJ1-5, with a tentative D call TRBD1 (6 bases). V shed 4 bases and J shed 2 bases, with 15 bases lying between them. The CDR3 length is 16 residues. Germline V gene sequence: CDR1 SGHVS, CDR2 FQNEAQ. CDR3 sequence: CASSSQAGARNQPQHF. CDR3 DNA (partial): TGTGCCAGCAGCTCACAGGCAGGGGCACGCAATCAGCCC.

This clone was found many times. The read falls 3 residues short of the CDR3 end, and the missing part is taken from the germline J gene. This chain connects TRBV7-8 to TRBJ2-2; D tentatively reads TRBD1 or TRBD2 (6 bases each). Germline assignment: CDR1 SGHVS and CDR2 FQNEAQ. The CDR3 totals 18 residues. Trimming left V 1 base short and J 4 bases short, with 19 bases between. The part of the CDR3 DNA that was read is TGTGCCAGCAGCTTAGTTGGCGGGACAATGGGGAGCACCGGGGAG. Protein sequence: CASSLVGGTMGSTGE. The entire CDR3 sequence reads CASSLVGGTMGSTGELFF. Based on the CDR3 plus reference TRBV7-8 and TRBJ2-2, the full variable domain is GAGVSQSPRYKVAKRGQDVALRCDPISGHVSLFWYQQALGQGPEFLTYFQNEAQLDKSGLPSDRFFAERPEGSVSTLKIQRTQQEDSAVYLCASSLVGGTMGSTGELFFGEGSRLTVL.

This clone was counted a few times. Read sequence stops 3 residues before the CDR3 end, and the germline J gene provides the missing end. The same CDR3 also results from other DNA sequences found in this sample. The chain uses TRBV18 and TRBJ2-5; D possibly corresponds to TRBD1 (5 bases). CDR3 length equals 13 residues. The germline V gene encodes CDR1 KGHSH and CDR2 LQKENI. V shed 6 bases and J shed 5 bases, with 13 bases lying between them. CDR3 bases read: TGTGCCAGCTCCCCCGGCCAGGGTGAGACC. This sequence encodes CASSPGQGET. The full CDR3 protein reads CASSPGQGETQYF. The full variable domain, with the rest looked up from reference TRBV18 and TRBJ2-5, is NAGVMQNPRHLVRRRGQEARLRCSPMKGHSHVYWYRQLPEEGLKFMVYLQKENIIDESGMPKERFSAEFPKEGPSILRIQQVVRGDSAAYFCASSPGQGETQYFGPGTRLLVL.

This clone was counted many times. The CDR3 end is not reached by the read, which stops 3 residues before it; the germline J gene fills it in. This sequence joins TRBV11-2 and TRBJ2-5; D is unresolved. Deletions cut 5 bases from V and 5 bases from J, with 9 bases between. This CDR3 has 12 amino acids. In germline, CDR1 is SGHAT, CDR2 FQNNGV. The CDR3 DNA, read in part, is TGTGCCAGCAGCCCCCAGGTGGAGACC. It encodes CASSPQVET. The CDR3 in full is CASSPQVETQYF.

Ten or more counts support this clone. Read coverage stops 3 residues before the CDR3 terminus; the germline J gene supplies the remainder. The chain has TRBV5-1 and TRBJ2-3; 8 bases map to TRBD1. The CDR3 spans 15 residues. CDR1 and CDR2 from the germline V gene are SGHRS and YFSETQ. V was clipped by 2 bases and J by 6 bases; unmatched bases: 8. The chain's CDR3 is CASSFRQGRSDTQYF. CDR3 DNA (partial): TGCGCCAGCAGCTTCCGACAGGGGCGTTCTGATACG.

This clone has ten or more counts. The read gets to within 3 residues of the CDR3 end, and the germline J gene fills in the rest. J is TRBJ2-7 and V is TRBV14; the match to TRBD2 covers 16 bases. Trimming cost V 0 bases and J 1 base; bases outside gene matches: 9. This CDR3 region has 20 residues. From germline, CDR1 is SGHDN and CDR2 FVKESK. CDR3 loop: CASSQDAGLAGGPGSYEQYF. Incomplete CDR3 DNA: TGTGCCAGCAGCCAAGACGCGGGACTAGCGGGAGGGCCGGGATCCTACGAG.

This clone was picked up many times. The CDR3 end is not reached by the read, which stops 3 residues before it; the germline J gene fills it in. The rearrangement links TRBV18 to TRBJ1-2; D uncertain. Looked up from germline, CDR1 is KGHSH and CDR2 is LQKENI. V lost 0 bases, J lost 5 bases, and 7 bases lay in between. CDR3 length equals 13 residues. CDR3 loop: CASSPPAGYGYTF. The part of the CDR3 DNA that was read is TGTGCCAGCTCACCACCGGCTGGTTATGGC.

The table lists this clone with many counts. The read gets to within 3 residues of the CDR3 end, and the germline J gene fills in the rest. This chain uses TRBV19 with TRBJ2-1; weak D call: TRBD2 (5 bases). The CDR3 has 15 residues. Germline-derived CDR1 and CDR2 are LNHDA and SQIVND (reference sequence). The V and J ends lost 5 bases and 3 bases respectively, with 14 bases between them. The CDR3 here is CASSASFSFYNEQFF. The sequenced part of the CDR3 DNA is TGTGCCAGTAGTGCTAGCTTTAGCTTCTACAATGAG.

This clone was detected ten times or more. The read terminates 3 residues ahead of where the CDR3 ends, so the germline J gene completes it. This chain links TRBV19 with TRBJ2-3; the match to TRBD2 covers 8 bases. The V gene end was trimmed by 7 bases and the J gene end by 2 bases; junction bases not matched to a gene: 5. The CDR3 length is 14 residues. The germline V gene encodes CDR1 LNHDA and CDR2 SQIVND (reference sequence). The chain's CDR3 is CASTISGDTDTQYF. Partial CDR3 DNA: TGTGCCAGTACCATTAGCGGGGACACAGATACG.

This clone was recorded many times. A junction end diverges from the germline sequence, so it may reflect a read error. The sequenced fragment ends 3 residues before the CDR3 boundary, so the rest is inferred from the germline J gene. This chain joins TRBV4-2 and TRBJ2-3; TRBD1 is a possible D gene (6 bases). Germline CDR1 LGHNA, CDR2 YNFKEQ. CDR3 length equals 16 residues. The sequenced CDR3 bases are TGCGCCAGCAGCCAAGGGCCCTCTAGGGGGACAGATACG. Translated, it gives CASSQGPSRGTDT. From start to end, the CDR3 is CASSQGPSRGTDTQYF.